The 29 T cell receptor beta chains given below trace back to one sample, sequenced in a study of identical twins. TCRdb re-analysed the 5' RACE reads in MiXCR, keeping a single row per CDR3 protein. The sample lists 230,000 or so distinct CDR3 sequences; approximately 8.3% were seen once. A further study also used this sample, focusing on yellow fever vaccine responses in identical twins.

Sequenced sample: CD8+ T cells sorted from blood. The receptors derive from a woman between 18 and 30 years old in good health.

This clonotype is medium-sized in the sample. The gene calls are TRBV20-1 and TRBJ1-1; D is unresolved. Trimming cost V 1 base and J 5 bases, with 11 bases left between them. Looked up from germline, CDR1 is DFQATT and CDR2 is SNEGSKA (reference sequence). The CDR3 loop spans 13 amino acids. DNA of the CDR3: TGCAGTGCTAGAGTCCCAGCGGGGACTGAAGCTTTCTTT. Residues: CSARVPAGTEAFF.

This clonotype was seen a handful of times. The chain carries TRBV9 and TRBJ2-1, with a possible D match to TRBD2 (5 bases). Germline values: CDR1 SGDLS, CDR2 YYNGEE. The CDR3 totals 13 residues. V was clipped by 4 bases and J by 10 bases, with 15 bases between them. The DNA of the CDR3 is TGTGCCAGCAGCCCCTCACCCCGCGGGGAGCAGTTCTTC. Protein sequence: CASSPSPRGEQFF.

This clonotype was picked up one time. The genes are TRBV19 and TRBJ2-1, with unresolved D. Per the germline V gene, CDR1 is LNHDA and CDR2 is SQIVND (reference sequence). V was clipped by 5 bases and J by 2 bases, with 13 bases between them. The CDR3 sequence is 15 residues long. The CDR3 nucleotides read TGTGCCAGTAGTTCCGCCCTTTCGACCTACAATGAGCAGTTCTTC. This sequence encodes CASSSALSTYNEQFF.

This clonotype has a count of ten or more. This chain joins TRBV12-3 or TRBV12-4 and TRBJ2-7, with D unresolved. The ends were cut back, 6 bases at V and 1 base at J, with 7 bases in the middle. This CDR3 is built from 12 residues. The CDR3 coding sequence is TGTGCCAGCAGGGAAGGGTCCTACGAGCAGTACTTC. It is translated as CASREGSYEQYF.

This clonotype was found a few times. V is TRBV7-9 and J is TRBJ2-3; 9 positions match TRBD2. CDR3 length: 16 amino acids. Germline values: CDR1 SEHNR, CDR2 FQNEAQ (reference sequence). V lost 2 bases and J lost 2; bases outside the gene matches: 5. The CDR3 is CASSLKPGLATDTQYF. DNA for the CDR3: TGTGCCAGCAGCTTAAAGCCGGGACTAGCCACAGATACGCAGTATTTT.

The table lists this clonotype with a few counts. J is TRBJ2-7 and V is TRBV7-9; D is unresolved. TRBJ2-5 matches the DNA end more closely, so the J call is doubtful. The CDR3 length is 11 residues. Germline V gives CDR1 SEHNR, CDR2 FQNEAQ (reference sequence). This CDR3 reads CASSFGGTQYF. The CDR3 region has the DNA TGTGCCAGCAGCTTCGGTGGGACCCAGTACTTC.

The chain uses TRBV10-3 and TRBJ2-2; D is unclear. V was clipped by 3 bases and J by 4 bases, with 6 bases between them. The CDR3 contains 13 residues. Germline V gene sequence: CDR1 ENHRY, CDR2 SYGVKD. The CDR3 reads CAISDGATGELFF. The CDR3 DNA follows: TGTGCCATCAGTGACGGAGCCACCGGGGAGCTGTTTTTT.

This clonotype was seen at least ten times. The chain recombines TRBV27 with TRBJ2-7, with 9 nucleotides matching TRBD1. The J segment lost 3 bases and the V segment lost 4 bases, leaving 4 bases of the junction unmatched. Germline CDR1 and CDR2: MNHEY and SMNVEV (reference sequence). The CDR3 is 14 amino acids. CDR3 loop: CASSSRQGVYEQYF. In DNA, the CDR3 is TGTGCCAGCAGTTCAAGACAGGGGGTCTACGAGCAGTACTTC.

This clonotype was counted only a few times. The chain combines TRBV12-3 or TRBV12-4 with TRBJ1-1, with no clear D. This CDR3 is 12 amino acids long. V lost 1 base, J lost 4 bases, and 4 bases lay in between. The chain's CDR3 is CASSLGTTEAFF. DNA for the CDR3: TGTGCCAGCAGTTTAGGTACCACTGAAGCTTTCTTT.

The chain uses TRBV9 and TRBJ2-2; 9 bases fit TRBD1. The CDR3 is 17 amino acids. Germline CDR1 SGDLS, CDR2 YYNGEE. After removal of 3 bases from V and 3 bases from J, the junction contained 9 bases not matched to a gene. The CDR3 nucleotides are TGTGCCAGCAGCGCCAGACCCGGGACAGGGTACACCGGGGAGCTGTTTTTT. This codes for CASSARPGTGYTGELFF.

This clonotype was seen a few times. The chain is built from TRBV5-4 and TRBJ2-7; D call uncertain. The V end lost 0 bases, the J end lost 0 bases, and 10 bases lay between the germline ends. The CDR3 is 15 residues long. Germline loops: CDR1 SGHNT, CDR2 YYREEE (reference sequence). In DNA, the CDR3 is TGTGCCAGCAGCTTGGGCCAACCCAGCTCCTACGAGCAGTACTTC. As protein: CASSLGQPSSYEQYF.

This clonotype has just a few counts. The chain combines TRBV7-9 with TRBJ2-5, with a tentative D call TRBD1 (6 bases). V lost 1 base, J lost 2 bases, and 11 bases lay in between. The CDR3 is 15 residues long. The germline V gene has CDR1 SEHNR and CDR2 FQNEAQ (reference sequence). The CDR3 DNA reads TGTGCCAGCAGCTTAGGGCCAGGGGAACAAGAGACCCAGTACTTC. Translation: CASSLGPGEQETQYF.

V and J are TRBV12-3 or TRBV12-4 and TRBJ2-3; 12 bases line up with TRBD2. CDR3 length: 15 amino acids. J gave up 4 bases and V 2 bases, and 1 base lay outside the gene matches. The CDR3, as DNA: TGTGCCAGCAGTTTATCTAGCGGGGGGGCAGATACGCAGTATTTT. Translated, it gives CASSLSSGGADTQYF.

Ten or more counts support this clonotype. The J gene is TRBJ2-7, the V gene TRBV6-1; 7 bases map to TRBD2. Germline-derived CDR1 and CDR2 are MNHNS and SASEGT. V shed 6 bases, J shed 3 bases, and the junction held 11 bases outside the gene matches. The CDR3 has 15 amino acids. The CDR3, as DNA: TGTGCCAGCAGCCTTTCCACCGGGGGGAACTACGAGCAGTACTTC. Protein sequence: CASSLSTGGNYEQYF.

This clonotype was seen a handful of times. The chain is built from TRBV7-6 and TRBJ2-3, with TRBD2 matching over 9 bases. The germline gives CDR1 SGHVS, CDR2 FNYEAQ. The CDR3 has 16 amino acids. With V trimmed by 0 bases and J by 1 base, 2 bases remained unmatched. The CDR3 spells CASSLAASGGTDTQYF. CDR3 DNA: TGTGCCAGCAGCTTAGCCGCTAGCGGGGGCACAGATACGCAGTATTTT.

This clonotype was picked up many times. The chain links TRBV9 to TRBJ2-1; 9 nucleotides agree with TRBD1. Trimming took 3 bases from V and 0 from J; bases not matched to a gene: 7. This CDR3 region has 17 residues. The germline CDR1 and CDR2 sequences are SGDLS and YYNGEE. The CDR3 protein is CASSGGGTGSSYNEQFF. CDR3 DNA: TGTGCCAGCAGCGGGGGGGGGACAGGGAGCTCCTACAATGAGCAGTTCTTC.

This clonotype has only a few counts. The rearrangement joins TRBV29-1 to TRBJ1-1; D ambiguous. Germline V gives CDR1 SQVTM, CDR2 ANQGSEA. The V and J ends lost 0 bases and 6 bases respectively, with 8 bases between them. This CDR3 comprises 12 residues. The CDR3 DNA reads as TGCAGCGTTGAAGATCCGGCGGCTGAAGCTTTCTTT. It codes for CSVEDPAAEAFF. The complete variable domain, with remaining parts taken from reference TRBV29-1 and TRBJ1-1, reads SAVISQKPSRDICQRGTSLTIQCQVDSQVTMMFWYRQQPGQSLTLIATANQGSEATYESGFVIDKFPISRPNLTFSTLTVSNMSPEDSSIYLCSVEDPAAEAFFGQGTRLTVV.

J is TRBJ2-5 and V is TRBV12-3 or TRBV12-4; a possible D gene is TRBD2 (5 bases). This CDR3 has 14 residues. V was clipped by 3 bases and J by 2 bases, with 10 bases between them. In DNA form, the CDR3 reads TGTGCCAGCAGTTTGCTCAGCGGTCAAGAGACCCAGTACTTC. It yields the protein CASSLLSGQETQYF.

The chain carries TRBV29-1 and TRBJ2-7; D is undetermined. Between the trimmed V and J ends, which lost 4 bases and 5 bases, there was a span of 15 bases. Germline-derived CDR1 and CDR2 are SQVTM and ANQGSEA. CDR3 size: 13 residues. The CDR3 DNA reads TGCAGCGTTGGAGCCTGGACGGGCGACGAGCAGTACTTC. Encoded protein: CSVGAWTGDEQYF.

In this sample, this clonotype turned up many times. CDR3 nucleotide sequence: TGTGCCAGCAGCGGGTCATACGGAAGCTCCTACGAGCAGTACTTC. Protein: CASSGSYGSSYEQYF. J is TRBJ2-7 and V is TRBV9; the D is unclear. V was pared by 3 bases and J by 0 bases, with 13 bases between. The CDR3 is made up of 15 amino acids. CDR1 and CDR2 from the germline V gene are SGDLS and YYNGEE. Full variable domain (remainder filled in from reference TRBV9 and TRBJ2-7): DSGVTQTPKHLITATGQRVTLRCSPRSGDLSVYWYQQSLDQGLQFLIQYYNGEERAKGNILERFSAQQFPDLHSELNLSSLELGDSALYFCASSGSYGSSYEQYFGPGTRLTVT.

J is TRBJ2-7 and V is TRBV9; tentatively, D is TRBD2 (7 bases). Trimming pared 2 bases from V and 3 bases from J, leaving 21 bases between. The CDR3 consists of 17 residues. Per germline, CDR1 SGDLS and CDR2 YYNGEE. The CDR3 nucleotides read TGTGCCAGCAGCGTGGACCCTACAGGGAGGGGGATCTACGAGCAGTACTTC. It specifies CASSVDPTGRGIYEQYF.

This clonotype has a handful of counts. The J gene is TRBJ2-7, the V gene TRBV5-6, with 8 positions matching TRBD1. The CDR3 totals 14 residues. The junction had 8 bases not matched to a gene; V was cut back by 4 bases and J by 5 bases. Per germline, CDR1 SGHDT and CDR2 YYEEEE. Here the CDR3 reads CASSPGQGINEQYF. The CDR3 coding sequence is TGTGCCAGCAGCCCCGGACAGGGAATCAACGAGCAGTACTTC.

This clonotype has only a few counts. A junction boundary mismatches the germline segment, possibly from a read error. The chain recombines TRBV19 with TRBJ2-3; 9 positions match TRBD2. The CDR3 sequence is 19 residues long. Germline V lookup: CDR1 LNHDA, CDR2 SQIVND (reference sequence). The CDR3 sequence is CASSVDPTSGGEWVDTQYF. The CDR3 region has the DNA TGTGCCAGTAGTGTAGACCCGACTAGCGGAGGGGAGTGGGTAGATACGCAGTATTTT.

The CDR3 here is CASSLAPGLAGYNEQFF. CDR3 sequence (DNA): TGTGCCAGCAGTTTAGCCCCGGGACTAGCGGGATACAATGAGCAGTTCTTC. The rearrangement uses TRBV12-3 or TRBV12-4 and TRBJ2-1; TRBD2 matches 13 bases. Trimming took 0 bases from V and 4 from J; bases not matched to a gene: 3. CDR3 length equals 17 residues.

This chain connects TRBV6-2 or TRBV6-3 to TRBJ2-1; possibly TRBD1 or TRBD2 for D (5 bases each). CDR3 length: 16 amino acids. Trimming stripped 2 bases from V and 2 bases from J, with 13 bases between. Looked up from germline, CDR1 is MNHEY and CDR2 is SVGEGT. The CDR3 sequence is CASSYPRDDPYNEQFF. The DNA for the CDR3 is TGTGCCAGCAGTTACCCCCGGGACGATCCCTACAATGAGCAGTTCTTC.

This chain connects TRBV19 to TRBJ1-5, with 7 bases fitting TRBD1. The CDR3 consists of 14 residues. The ends lost 6 bases at V and 4 bases at J; junction bases unmatched: 6. Germline loops: CDR1 LNHDA, CDR2 SQIVND (reference sequence). The CDR3 DNA is TGTGCCAGTAGGCCGGGACAGCAGAATCAGCCCCAGCATTTT. Translated: CASRPGQQNQPQHF.

This clonotype has a count of ten or more. The chain links TRBV7-8 to TRBJ2-1; D uncertain. This CDR3 comprises 14 residues. The V end was cut by 3 bases, the J end by 3 bases, with 9 bases between. From germline, CDR1 is SGHVS and CDR2 FQNEAQ. The CDR3 loop reads CASSFKGFYNEQFF. CDR3 nucleotides: TGTGCCAGCAGCTTTAAAGGGTTCTACAATGAGCAGTTCTTC. The full variable domain, with the rest looked up from reference TRBV7-8 and TRBJ2-1, is GAGVSQSPRYKVAKRGQDVALRCDPISGHVSLFWYQQALGQGPEFLTYFQNEAQLDKSGLPSDRFFAERPEGSVSTLKIQRTQQEDSAVYLCASSFKGFYNEQFFGPGTRLTVL.

This clonotype appeared many times. The V and J genes are TRBV7-9 and TRBJ2-1; D unclear. The CDR3 contains 15 residues. Germline CDR1 and CDR2: SEHNR and FQNEAQ (reference sequence). Trimming cost V 2 bases and J 3 bases, with 11 bases left between them. CDR3 sequence: CASSLRGNLYNEQFF. As DNA, the CDR3 is TGTGCCAGCAGCTTAAGAGGAAACCTCTACAATGAGCAGTTCTTC. The variable domain in full, completed from reference TRBV7-9 and TRBJ2-1, reads DTGVSQNPRHKITKRGQNVTFRCDPISEHNRLYWYRQTLGQGPEFLTYFQNEAQLEKSRLLSDRFSAERPKGSFSTLEIQRTEQGDSAMYLCASSLRGNLYNEQFFGPGTRLTVL.

Only a few counts were recorded for this clonotype. This chain joins TRBV3-1 and TRBJ2-2; 9 positions agree with TRBD1. This CDR3 is 20 amino acids long. V shed 0 bases and J 4 bases; nucleotides not matched to a gene: 15. The germline V gene has CDR1 LGHDT and CDR2 YNNKEL (reference sequence). The CDR3 nucleotides read TGTGCCAGCAGCCAAGACGGCCCCTTGGGAGGGACAGGGCGCACCGGGGAGCTGTTTTTT. Its protein is CASSQDGPLGGTGRTGELFF. Based on the CDR3 plus reference TRBV3-1 and TRBJ2-2, the full variable domain is DTAVSQTPKYLVTQMGNDKSIKCEQNLGHDTMYWYKQDSKKFLKIMFSYNNKELIINETVPNRFSPKSPDKAHLNLHINSLELGDSAVYFCASSQDGPLGGTGRTGELFFGEGSRLTVL.